Detailed here is one T cell receptor beta chain. V dropped 2 bases and J dropped 5 bases, with 9 bases sitting between them. The CDR3 covers 13 residues. The V gene's germline CDR1 is MNHEY and CDR2 SMNVEV (reference sequence). As originally analysed: Amplification of reference gene primers provided the estimated nucleated cell counts. The repertoire was sequenced with immunoSEQ multiplex PCR; TCRdb's copy has only in-frame clones and lacks some. Clone size and the V and J calls come from that table; the DNA yielded D and trimming. The sample includes about 160,000 clones, roughly 91% of them seen just once. The data were obtained in a study of blood T cell repertoires in COVID-19. About the study: Donors in the United States, Italy and Spain gave samples during acute or convalescent COVID-19. T cells, B-cell-depleted T cells, or PBMCs provided the cDNA or gDNA that served as material.

Sequenced: peripheral blood. The gene calls are TRBV27 and TRBJ1-2; maybe TRBD1 (5 bases). The TCR sequence derives from a woman in her forties or fifties with acute or convalescent COVID-19. The CDR3 DNA is TGTGCCAGCAGTTTACTCGGGGGTTATGGCTACACCTTC. Translated, it gives CASSLLGGYGYTF.